The T cell receptor (beta chain) under discussion was sequenced for a study of blood T cell repertoires in COVID-19. Study-level information: Whether acute or convalescent, the COVID-19 samples came from the United States, Italy and Spain. From T cells, B-cell-depleted T cells, or PBMCs came the material, which was cDNA or gDNA.

Germline-derived CDR1 and CDR2 are GTSNPN and SVGIG (reference sequence). This CDR3 has 16 amino acids. J gave up 3 bases and V 3 bases, and 8 bases lay outside the gene matches. Under the authors' procedure: Reference gene primer amplification gave estimated nucleated cell counts. Profiled with immunoSEQ multiplex PCR; TCRdb holds only in-frame clones, not every one. Clonal size and the V and J genes are those of that table, whereas D and trimming came from the DNA. The sample lists about 25,000 clones; about 85% were seen once. The TCR sequence derives from a man aged 50 or older with active or convalescent COVID-19. The sample was peripheral blood. The rearrangement links TRBV30 to TRBJ2-2; TRBD1 matches 9 bases. Here the CDR3 reads CAWREPGQGDTGELFF. In nucleotides, the CDR3 is TGTGCCTGGAGGGAGCCGGGACAGGGTGACACCGGGGAGCTGTTTTTT.